This T cell receptor (beta chain) was obtained from a study of T-cell memory formation after mild COVID-19. Overall study: TCR clusters were mostly confined to one donor each. Study-level points and caveats: Whether second-wave clones peaking at day 37 were SARS-CoV-2 specific went unconfirmed. Clones which contracted sat mainly in CM and EM if CD4+, and in EMRA if CD8+.

The CDR3 totals 15 residues. The ends lost 5 bases at V and 3 bases at J; junction bases unmatched: 5. MiXCR was run by TCRdb on the 5' RACE reads, yielding one entry per CDR3 protein. The table shows 470,000 or so distinct CDR3 sequences, with more than 15% occurring only once. With respect to this clonotype: The target antigen is unknown.

The rearrangement joins TRBV12-3 or TRBV12-4 to TRBJ1-5; 9 bases agree with TRBD1. The sequencing sample was made of PBMCs or a T cell subset sorted from them (not recorded which). This sequence originates from a young man who had mild COVID-19 (a few samples of this study predate the infection). Cell type and time point are not known. CDR3 sequence reads: CASSQTGGDNQPQHF. CDR3 sequence (DNA): TGTGCCAGCAGTCAGACAGGGGGTGACAATCAGCCCCAGCATTTT.